One and the same sample provided the 20 T cell receptor beta chains below, sequenced in a study of identical twins. TCRdb reanalysed the 5' RACE reads using MiXCR and keeps one entry per CDR3 protein. The sample includes 1.5 million to 2 million distinct CDR3 sequences, about 32% of them seen just once. The source material was cord blood. These receptors all come from a newborn girl in good health.

The chain employs TRBV20-1 and TRBJ2-7, with 10 positions matching TRBD2. This CDR3 comprises 15 residues. Germline V gives CDR1 DFQATT, CDR2 SNEGSKA (reference sequence). The V gene end was trimmed by 0 bases and the J gene end by 0 bases; junction bases not matched to a gene: 2. Here the CDR3 DNA reads TGCAGTGCTAGAGATTTAGCGGGGGGCTCCTACGAGCAGTACTTC. It encodes CSARDLAGGSYEQYF.

This clonotype appeared a few times. The chain employs TRBV12-3 or TRBV12-4 and TRBJ2-1; TRBD2 matches 8 bases. The V gene end was trimmed by 7 bases and the J gene end by 6 bases; junction bases not matched to a gene: 11. The CDR3 has 15 amino acids. In DNA form, the CDR3 reads TGTGCCAGCAATATAATGGGACTAGTGGGCAATGAGCAGTTCTTC. This encodes CASNIMGLVGNEQFF.

This clonotype was detected once. The chain recombines TRBV28 with TRBJ1-1; D gene ambiguous. Trimming cost V 2 bases and J 7 bases, with 11 bases left between them. Germline V gene sequence: CDR1 MDHEN, CDR2 SYDVKM. The CDR3 loop spans 13 amino acids. The CDR3 nucleotides read TGTGCCAGCAGTTTAATTCGGGAGCTTGAAGCTTTCTTT. It is translated as CASSLIRELEAFF.

This clonotype showed up just a few times. The CDR3 region has the DNA TGTGCCAGCAGTGAAAGTTCCCGTCAGCATTTT. As protein: CASSESSRQHF. The chain links TRBV2 to TRBJ1-5; unclear D gene. V was clipped by 2 bases and J by 13 bases, with 9 bases between them. The CDR3 sequence is 11 residues long. CDR1 is SNHLY and CDR2 is FYNNEI in the germline V gene.

This clonotype was found a few times. The chain joins TRBV20-1 to TRBJ2-7; tentative D call: TRBD2 (5 bases). With 0 bases removed from V and 0 bases from J, the gap between germline ends came to 12 bases. This CDR3 comprises 15 residues. Germline CDR1 is DFQATT and CDR2 is SNEGSKA (reference sequence). The CDR3 loop is CSARDDTGSSYEQYF. CDR3 DNA sequence: TGCAGTGCTAGAGATGATACGGGGAGCTCCTACGAGCAGTACTTC.

The rearrangement uses TRBV11-2 and TRBJ2-1; no firm D call. This CDR3 has 14 amino acids. The germline V gene encodes CDR1 SGHAT and CDR2 FQNNGV. Trimming took off 1 base at V and 6 bases at J, with 10 bases between the two ends. The CDR3 coding sequence is TGTGCCAGCAGCTTAGCGGGCAGGCCCAATGAGCAGTTCTTC. Its protein product is CASSLAGRPNEQFF.

This clonotype was seen a few times. The V call is TRBV4-1, the J call TRBJ1-4, with D perhaps matching TRBD1 (5 bases). CDR3 length: 16 residues. Per germline, CDR1 MGHRA and CDR2 YSYEKL. V lost 1 base, J lost 2 bases, and 11 bases lay in between. The CDR3 DNA reads as TGCGCCAGCAGCCAAGCTTGGGGGGGGACTAATGAAAAACTGTTTTTT. Encoded protein: CASSQAWGGTNEKLFF.

The J gene is TRBJ2-1, the V gene TRBV28; 10 bases map to TRBD2. The ends lost 1 base at V and 2 bases at J; junction bases unmatched: 5. The CDR3 runs to 17 residues. Germline V gives CDR1 MDHEN, CDR2 SYDVKM. CDR3 region: CASSLSLLAGAYNEQFF. The CDR3 DNA reads TGTGCCAGCAGTTTATCCCTCCTAGCGGGGGCCTACAATGAGCAGTTCTTC.

The CDR3 loop is CASSLQQGGSYGYTF. DNA of the CDR3: TGTGCCAGCAGCCTCCAACAGGGGGGGAGCTATGGCTACACCTTC. The rearrangement links TRBV14 to TRBJ1-2; 8 nucleotides match TRBD1. Trimming took 4 bases from V and 4 from J; bases not matched to a gene: 8. Germline CDR1 SGHDN, CDR2 FVKESK. The CDR3 is made up of 15 amino acids.

This clonotype came up a few times. CDR3 loop: CAISEGGRLNTEAFF. The CDR3 region has the DNA TGTGCCATCAGTGAGGGGGGGCGACTGAACACTGAAGCTTTCTTT. This chain joins TRBV10-3 and TRBJ1-1; D possibly corresponds to TRBD1 (6 bases). Germline-derived CDR1 and CDR2 are ENHRY and SYGVKD. The CDR3 spans 15 residues. Trimming shortened V by 2 bases and J by 0 bases, and 10 bases separated the two germline ends.

The chain joins TRBV3-1 to TRBJ1-2, with D unresolved. Trimming pared 0 bases from V and 2 bases from J, leaving 10 bases between. The CDR3 extends over 15 amino acids. Germline V gene sequence: CDR1 LGHDT, CDR2 YNNKEL (reference sequence). DNA of the CDR3: TGTGCCAGCAGCCAAGACCGGTGGCCCAACTATGGCTACACCTTC. Translation gives CASSQDRWPNYGYTF.

In the case of this clonotype: One base away lies a much larger clone, so this may be a sequencing read error. J is TRBJ2-1 and V is TRBV7-8; no firm D call. Trimming removed 0 bases from V and 6 bases from J, with 6 bases in between. CDR1 is SGHVS and CDR2 is FQNEAQ in the germline V gene. The CDR3 extends over 13 amino acids. In DNA form, the CDR3 reads TGTGCCAGCAGCTTAGCGGTCTTCAATGAGCAGTTCTTC. Amino acids: CASSLAVFNEQFF. The whole variable domain, remainder taken from reference TRBV7-8 and TRBJ2-1, is GAGVSQSPRYKVAKRGQDVALRCDPISGHVSLFWYQQALGQGPEFLTYFQNEAQLDKSGLPSDRFFAERPEGSVSTLKIQRTQQEDSAVYLCASSLAVFNEQFFGPGTRLTVL.

As concerns this clonotype: A read error may produce the germline difference seen at one junction end. The V gene is TRBV12-3 or TRBV12-4, the J gene TRBJ1-5, with D possibly TRBD1 on 5 matching bases. This CDR3 is built from 14 residues. This chain's CDR3 is CAGSFGTYNQPQHF. As DNA, the CDR3 is TGTGCCGGCAGTTTCGGGACCTACAATCAGCCCCAGCATTTT.

Only a few counts were recorded for this clonotype. The chain employs TRBV5-4 and TRBJ2-1; 12 bases agree with TRBD2. Germline V lookup: CDR1 SGHNT, CDR2 YYREEE (reference sequence). The ends lost 4 bases at V and 0 bases at J; junction bases unmatched: 8. The CDR3 covers 18 residues. Written as DNA, the CDR3 is TGTGCCAGCAGCGGTCGACTAGCGGGGGATCGCTCCTACAATGAGCAGTTCTTC. Translation gives CASSGRLAGDRSYNEQFF.

This clonotype occurred a few times. This sequence joins TRBV6-5 and TRBJ2-4, with 7 positions matching TRBD2. The DNA end is a closer match to TRBJ2-7, so the J assignment may be wrong. Germline CDR1 and CDR2: MNHEY and SVGAGI. The CDR3 loop spans 16 amino acids. DNA for the CDR3: TGTGCCAGCAGTTACTCGGGGGGGGACCTTATCTACGAGCAGTACTTC. The encoded protein is CASSYSGGDLIYEQYF.

At least ten counts were recorded for this clonotype. CDR3 sequence reads: CASSQGFAGQETQYF. Written as DNA, the CDR3 is TGTGCCAGCAGCCAAGGTTTTGCGGGGCAAGAGACCCAGTACTTC. The chain combines TRBV3-1 with TRBJ2-5, with D perhaps TRBD2 (6 bases). There are 15 residues in the CDR3. Germline assignment: CDR1 LGHDT and CDR2 YNNKEL (reference sequence). V lost 1 base, J lost 2 bases, and 11 bases lay in between.

The rearrangement joins TRBV6-1 to TRBJ2-1; the D is unclear. Per the germline V gene, CDR1 is MNHNS and CDR2 is SASEGT. The CDR3 contains 17 residues. With 2 bases removed from V and 10 bases from J, the gap between germline ends came to 24 bases. The CDR3 sequence: CASSEISQRLRSYEQFF. The CDR3 nucleotides are TGTGCCAGCAGTGAAATTAGTCAGAGACTGCGCTCCTACGAGCAGTTCTTC.

A few counts support this clonotype. The gene calls are TRBV21-1 and TRBJ2-5. TRBV21-1 corresponds to a pseudogene. This CDR3 is 15 amino acids long. The CDR3 reads CASSKPPRTQETQYF. The CDR3 nucleotides are TGTGCCAGCAGCAAACCGCCTCGAACCCAAGAGACCCAGTACTTC.

In its sample, this clonotype was seen a few times. The rearrangement links TRBV9 to TRBJ2-3, with 7 positions matching TRBD1. CDR3 size: 14 residues. Germline V gives CDR1 SGDLS, CDR2 YYNGEE. V was pared by 6 bases and J by 2 bases, with 6 bases of the junction left unmatched. The CDR3 bases are TGTGCCAGCACGACAGGGCGTGCCACAGATACGCAGTATTTT. Translated, it gives CASTTGRATDTQYF.

This clonotype was counted many times. The chain carries TRBV27 and TRBJ2-7; D unresolved. The germline gives CDR1 MNHEY, CDR2 SMNVEV (reference sequence). V lost 3 bases, J lost 0 bases, and 9 bases lay in between. CDR3 size: 14 residues. The CDR3 sequence is CASSFGRDSYEQYF. CDR3 DNA: TGTGCCAGCAGTTTTGGGCGCGACTCCTACGAGCAGTACTTC.